A single sample is the source of the 30 T cell receptor beta chains below, sequenced in a study of siplizumab effects on memory and regulatory T cells. Method: immunoSEQ multiplex PCR; TCRdb's copy keeps in-frame clones and lacks some. The sample consists of about 48,000 clones, roughly 87% of them appearing once. Sequencing was performed on naive CD8+ T cells sorted from blood. The receptors come from a human donor in good health.

The rearrangement links TRBV13 to TRBJ1-1, with D tentatively TRBD1 (6 bases). The CDR3 is made up of 17 amino acids. Trimming removed 5 bases from V and 5 bases from J, with 24 bases in between. Germline V gene sequence: CDR1 PRHDT, CDR2 FYEKMQ (reference sequence). CDR3 in amino acids: CASSLARPGEGGTEAFF. The CDR3 DNA reads TGTGCCAGCAGCCTAGCACGACCGGGGGAAGGGGGAACTGAAGCTTTCTTT.

The chain uses TRBV6-5 and TRBJ2-5; D not certain. The CDR3 totals 13 residues. CDR1 MNHEY and CDR2 SVGAGI come from the germline V gene. Between the trimmed V and J ends, which lost 2 bases and 0 bases, there was a span of 4 bases. CDR3 DNA sequence: TGTGCCAGCAGTTACGGGGACCAAGAGACCCAGTACTTC. Translated: CASSYGDQETQYF.

The CDR3 reads CASSVGTEAFF. In DNA, the CDR3 is TGTGCCAGCAGCGTGGGTACTGAAGCTTTCTTT. This chain uses TRBV7-9 with TRBJ1-1; D call uncertain. This CDR3 region has 11 residues. V gave up 5 bases and J gave up 5 bases, with 6 bases separating them. Germline lookup yields CDR1 SEHNR and CDR2 FQNEAQ (reference sequence).

This rearrangement joins TRBV19 to TRBJ1-2; the match to TRBD1 covers 9 bases. V lost 9 bases, J lost 6 bases, and 11 bases stayed unmatched. Germline CDR1 and CDR2: LNHDA and SQIVND (reference sequence). CDR3 length: 14 residues. The CDR3 sequence: CARKEGQGVDGYTF. The CDR3 bases are TGTGCCAGAAAAGAGGGACAGGGTGTGGATGGCTACACCTTC.

The rearrangement uses TRBV19 and TRBJ2-1; D uncertain. The V end lost 7 bases, the J end lost 1 base, and 14 bases lay between the germline ends. In germline, CDR1 is LNHDA, CDR2 SQIVND (reference sequence). The CDR3 has 15 residues. CDR3 loop: CASMPSRSSYNEQFF. Written as DNA, the CDR3 is TGTGCCAGTATGCCCAGTCGGTCATCCTACAATGAGCAGTTCTTC.

The rearrangement uses TRBV19 and TRBJ2-2; unclear D gene. The CDR3 length is 15 residues. V was trimmed by 1 base and J by 4 bases, leaving 10 bases between them. The germline V gene has CDR1 LNHDA and CDR2 SQIVND (reference sequence). The CDR3: CASSIVGSFTGELFF. The CDR3 region has the DNA TGTGCCAGTAGTATAGTAGGCAGCTTCACCGGGGAGCTGTTTTTT.

The count of this clone is one. One end of the junction does not line up with germline, which may come from a read error. The chain has TRBV19 and TRBJ2-1, with unresolved D. The CDR3 sequence is 14 residues long. The germline V gene encodes CDR1 LNHDA and CDR2 SQIVND (reference sequence). Here the CDR3 reads CASSIGLMYTEQFF. Written as DNA, the CDR3 is TGTGCCAGTAGTATTGGGCTCATGTACACTGAGCAGTTCTTC.

This chain uses TRBV27 with TRBJ1-1; D remains unclear. The CDR3 extends over 14 amino acids. Germline V gives CDR1 MNHEY, CDR2 SMNVEV (reference sequence). The V and J ends lost 3 bases and 0 bases respectively, with 8 bases between them. CDR3 bases: TGTGCCAGCAGTTTCATAAACATGAACACTGAAGCTTTCTTT. Its protein is CASSFINMNTEAFF.

The rearrangement joins TRBV7-2 to TRBJ2-3; the D gene could be TRBD1 or TRBD2 (6 bases each). In germline, CDR1 is SGHTA, CDR2 FQGNSA. Deletions cut 0 bases from V and 2 bases from J, with 9 bases between. The CDR3 runs to 15 residues. CDR3 bases: TGTGCCAGCAGCTTAGCGGGGGGCCCCACAGATACGCAGTATTTT. This translates into CASSLAGGPTDTQYF.

This chain joins TRBV29-1 and TRBJ2-7; 9 bases agree with TRBD1. J gave up 3 bases and V 2 bases, and 17 bases lay outside the gene matches. Germline V CDR1 and CDR2: SQVTM, ANQGSEA. The CDR3 runs 18 residues. CDR3 DNA: TGCAGCGTTGAATATGTTCTGGGCGTGGGACAGGGAGTCTACGAGCAGTACTTC. It is translated as CSVEYVLGVGQGVYEQYF.

This chain uses TRBV7-9 with TRBJ2-5; TRBD2 matches at 8 bases. This CDR3 spans 14 amino acids. The ends lost 5 bases at V and 5 bases at J; junction bases unmatched: 7. Germline values: CDR1 SEHNR, CDR2 FQNEAQ (reference sequence). The CDR3 coding sequence is TGTGCCAGCAGCCCCCCGGGGGGGCCGGAGACCCAGTACTTC. Translation gives CASSPPGGPETQYF.

This chain connects TRBV2 to TRBJ2-7; tentative D call: TRBD1 (5 bases). The CDR3 covers 11 residues. Germline assignment: CDR1 SNHLY and CDR2 FYNNEI. Trimming took off 7 bases at V and 4 bases at J, with 8 bases between the two ends. The CDR3 DNA sequence: TGTGCCAGCACTGGGGCGTACGAGCAGTACTTC. Its protein product is CASTGAYEQYF.

J is TRBJ2-2 and V is TRBV6-1; D gene unclear. The CDR3 covers 13 residues. Trimming took 3 bases from V and 5 from J, leaving 7 bases between them. The germline gives CDR1 MNHNS, CDR2 SASEGT. The DNA for the CDR3 is TGTGCCAGCAGTGAGGGTAGAACCGGGGAGCTGTTTTTT. Its protein is CASSEGRTGELFF.

The rearrangement joins TRBV5-1 to TRBJ2-7; D gene ambiguous. The CDR3 runs 15 residues. Germline CDR1 SGHRS, CDR2 YFSETQ. V gave up 0 bases and J gave up 0 bases, with 10 bases separating them. For the CDR3, the DNA is TGCGCCAGCAGCTTGGTTTCCATTCACTCCTACGAGCAGTACTTC. It codes for CASSLVSIHSYEQYF. Full variable domain (rest looked up from reference TRBV5-1 and TRBJ2-7): KAGVTQTPRYLIKTRGQQVTLSCSPISGHRSVSWYQQTPGQGLQFLFEYFSETQRNKGNFPGRFSGRQFSNSRSEMNVSTLELGDSALYLCASSLVSIHSYEQYFGPGTRLTVT.

V is TRBV6-5 and J is TRBJ2-3, with D perhaps matching TRBD1 or TRBD2 (6 bases each). The germline V and J ends were trimmed by 5 bases and 4 bases, with 13 bases remaining between them. Germline CDR1 and CDR2: MNHEY and SVGAGI. The CDR3 length is 14 residues. The CDR3 spells CASSTPGAPDTQYF. CDR3 in DNA: TGTGCCAGCAGTACCCCGGGGGCGCCAGATACGCAGTATTTT.

This clone came up once. CDR3 loop: CASSGVGMGQETQYF. CDR3 nucleotides: TGTGCCAGCAGCGGGGTTGGGATGGGGCAAGAGACCCAGTACTTC. The genes are TRBV5-6 and TRBJ2-5; D is uncertain. The CDR3 extends over 15 amino acids. Germline assignment: CDR1 SGHDT and CDR2 YYEEEE. Trimming took off 4 bases at V and 2 bases at J, with 15 bases between the two ends.

V gene TRBV7-9 combines with J gene TRBJ1-4; 8 bases align to TRBD1. The CDR3 sequence is 15 residues long. With 1 base clipped from V and 7 bases from J, the junction kept 5 bases outside the gene matches. Germline lookup yields CDR1 SEHNR and CDR2 FQNEAQ (reference sequence). CDR3 in DNA: TGTGCCAGCAGCTTAGTCACAGGGGGTGGTGAAAAACTGTTTTTT. The encoded protein is CASSLVTGGGEKLFF.

V usage is TRBV29-1 and J usage is TRBJ1-3, with D uncertain. There are 15 residues in the CDR3. Germline CDR1 reads SQVTM; CDR2 reads ANQGSEA. Trimming took 4 bases from V and 1 from J, leaving 14 bases between them. DNA of the CDR3: TGCAGCGTTGCCCCGACATTCGGATCTGGAAACACCATATATTTT. Protein sequence: CSVAPTFGSGNTIYF.

V and J are TRBV10-2 and TRBJ2-7; 7 bases match TRBD2. Germline V lookup: CDR1 WSHSY, CDR2 SAAADI. After removal of 4 bases from V and 4 bases from J, the junction contained 13 bases not matched to a gene. The CDR3 is 16 amino acids. CDR3 nucleotide sequence: TGCGCCAGCAGTGGAGTGGGAGGGCCCGCCAGGTACGAGCAGTACTTC. Translated: CASSGVGGPARYEQYF.

This clone was picked up a small number of times. In nucleotides, the CDR3 is TGCGCCAGCAGCCAAGCCCGTAACGAGCAGTACTTC. Protein: CASSQARNEQYF. This rearrangement joins TRBV4-1 to TRBJ2-7; D gene unclear. Germline V gene lookup returns CDR1 MGHRA and CDR2 YSYEKL. With 1 base removed from V and 5 bases from J, the gap between germline ends came to 6 bases. The CDR3 runs 12 residues.

The rearrangement links TRBV6-5 to TRBJ2-5; D ambiguous. This CDR3 has 13 residues. The germline CDR1 and CDR2 sequences are MNHEY and SVGAGI. Deletions cut 0 bases from V and 5 bases from J, with 7 bases between. CDR3 amino acids: CASSYSKGETQYF. As DNA, the CDR3 is TGTGCCAGCAGTTACTCGAAAGGGGAGACCCAGTACTTC.

The chain uses TRBV19 and TRBJ1-1; D is uncertain. The CDR3 covers 17 residues. The V and J ends lost 1 base and 6 bases respectively, with 21 bases between them. The V gene's germline CDR1 is LNHDA and CDR2 SQIVND (reference sequence). In DNA form, the CDR3 reads TGTGCCAGTAGTATAGGCCCCCTGAATTCCTTTACGTCTGAAGCTTTCTTT. Translated: CASSIGPLNSFTSEAFF.

The CDR3 DNA is TGCACCAGCAGCCAAGATCCAGGGATCACCGAGACCCAGTACTTC. Protein sequence: CTSSQDPGITETQYF. The chain combines TRBV1 with TRBJ2-5; the listed D gene, TRBD1, was not tested against the DNA. TRBV1 is a pseudogene locus. The CDR3 consists of 15 residues.

This rearrangement joins TRBV13 to TRBJ1-6, with no clear D. The CDR3 is 17 amino acids. The V gene's germline CDR1 is PRHDT and CDR2 FYEKMQ (reference sequence). The ends were cut back, 0 bases at V and 2 bases at J, with 11 bases in the middle. CDR3 in DNA: TGTGCCAGCAGCTTAGGCCGGGCGGGAGCCTATAATTCACCCCTCCACTTT. Residues: CASSLGRAGAYNSPLHF.

This chain connects TRBV27 to TRBJ2-1, with TRBD2 identical over 13 bases. The V gene's germline CDR1 is MNHEY and CDR2 SMNVEV (reference sequence). The CDR3 is made up of 15 amino acids. V lost 4 bases to trimming and J lost 12 bases; unmatched junction nucleotides: 9. The CDR3 coding sequence is TGTGCCAGCAGTTCCTGGACTAGCGGGGGATCGTGGCAGTTCTTC. Its protein is CASSSWTSGGSWQFF.

The chain employs TRBV7-9 and TRBJ1-2; D uncertain. This CDR3 has 15 residues. CDR1 and CDR2 (germline): SEHNR, FQNEAQ (reference sequence). The germline V and J ends were trimmed by 5 bases and 4 bases, with 17 bases remaining between them. The DNA for the CDR3 is TGTGCCAGCAGCCCCGGAGGCAGCCCCTTCTATGGCTACACCTTC. Residues: CASSPGGSPFYGYTF. Using reference TRBV7-9 and TRBJ1-2 for the parts outside the CDR3, the full variable domain is DTGVSQNPRHKITKRGQNVTFRCDPISEHNRLYWYRQTLGQGPEFLTYFQNEAQLEKSRLLSDRFSAERPKGSFSTLEIQRTEQGDSAMYLCASSPGGSPFYGYTFGSGTRLTVV.

This chain joins TRBV5-4 and TRBJ2-3; the D gene is possibly TRBD1 (6 bases). V gave up 4 bases and J gave up 2 bases, with 14 bases separating them. The CDR3 length is 15 residues. Germline CDR1 reads SGHNT; CDR2 reads YYREEE (reference sequence). The CDR3 spells CASSIKGQYTDTQYF. CDR3 coding DNA: TGTGCCAGCAGCATAAAAGGACAGTACACAGATACGCAGTATTTT.

This clone showed up just a few times. The CDR3 here is CASSMGQYNQPQHF. DNA of the CDR3: TGTGCCAGTAGTATGGGACAGTACAATCAGCCCCAGCATTTT. V gene TRBV19 combines with J gene TRBJ1-5, with TRBD1 identical over 7 bases. This CDR3 has 14 residues. With 3 bases clipped from V and 3 bases from J, the junction kept 2 bases outside the gene matches. Looked up from germline, CDR1 is LNHDA and CDR2 is SQIVND (reference sequence).

The V gene is TRBV6-1, the J gene TRBJ1-4; 8 bases agree with TRBD1. This CDR3 spans 16 amino acids. Germline CDR1 MNHNS, CDR2 SASEGT. V lost 3 bases to trimming and J lost 7 bases; unmatched junction nucleotides: 10. The CDR3 spells CASSDGTGRGGEKLFF. DNA for the CDR3: TGTGCCAGCAGTGACGGGACAGGCCGGGGGGGTGAAAAACTGTTTTTT.

This chain joins TRBV6-5 and TRBJ2-1, with a tentative D call TRBD2 (6 bases). Germline V lookup: CDR1 MNHEY, CDR2 SVGAGI. The CDR3 sequence is 15 residues long. With 2 bases removed from V and 8 bases from J, the gap between germline ends came to 16 bases. CDR3 sequence: CASSYEGAGGDEQFF. CDR3 bases: TGTGCCAGCAGTTACGAGGGAGCGGGCGGGGATGAGCAGTTCTTC.